This TCR beta chain appears in the sequencing data of a study of blood T cells in healthy people across ages. Study findings and constraints: Diversity was estimated from one million T cells, and these estimates were considered underestimates.

CDR3 length: 18 residues. The V and J ends lost 2 bases and 4 bases respectively, with 23 bases between them. Germline V lookup: CDR1 SGHTA, CDR2 FQGNSA. The second PCR ran roughly 6 to 11 cycles with a sample-barcoded 5' primer and J-beta primers. Every cDNA molecule carried a tag from a template-switch adaptor bearing 12 random nucleotides. MiXCR, applied by TCRdb to the 5' RACE reads, yields one record per CDR3 protein. This table has roughly 830,000 distinct CDR3 sequences, around 68% appearing once. To note about this clonotype: What it binds is unknown.

Material for sequencing was blood. The sequence was collected from a man aged 30 to 39 in good health. The chain uses TRBV7-2 and TRBJ1-2; D is perhaps TRBD1 (6 bases). The CDR3 DNA follows: TGTGCCAGCAGCTTAACCCCGGGACACCTCCTAACCCTCTATGGCTACACCTTC. Residues: CASSLTPGHLLTLYGYTF.